The rows below give T cell receptor beta chains drawn from one sample of a study of cytomegalovirus exposure and HLA in healthy donors. Profiling relied on immunoSEQ multiplex PCR, and the TCRdb table lists in-frame clones only, not all of them. The sample lists some 150,000 clones; about four fifths were seen once. Sequenced sample: PBMCs. Source of these receptors: a male donor in good health and CMV-seronegative. Each CDR3 is given with its conserved first and last residue. D genes are given only for firm matches. Some rows mark clone size as missing; the rest say once, few, many or name a class of expanded clone.

V: TRBV10-3; J: TRBJ2-5; D: -; size: -; CDR3: CAISESSIQETQYF; DNA: TGTGCCATCAGTGAGTCGTCTATACAAGAGACCCAGTACTTC
V: TRBV6-5; J: TRBJ1-1; D: TRBD1; size: -; CDR3: CASRNRGNTEAFF; DNA: TGTGCCAGCAGAAACAGGGGGAACACTGAAGCTTTCTTT
V: TRBV30; J: TRBJ2-1; D: -; size: -; CDR3: CAWDPGSSSYNEQFF; DNA: TGTGCCTGGGATCCGGGGTCGAGCTCCTACAATGAGCAGTTCTTC
V: TRBV30; J: TRBJ1-5; D: TRBD1; size: -; CDR3: CAWSDRGQGDQPQHF; DNA: TGTGCCTGGAGTGATAGAGGACAGGGGGATCAGCCCCAGCATTTT
V: TRBV5-1; J: TRBJ2-3; D: TRBD2; size: -; CDR3: CASSLGERGSTDTQYF; DNA: TGCGCCAGCAGCTTGGGAGAGCGGGGGAGCACAGATACGCAGTATTTT
V: TRBV6-5; J: TRBJ2-5; D: -; size: once; CDR3: CASHHRMGETQYF; DNA: TGTGCCAGCCATCACAGGATGGGAGAGACCCAGTACTTC
V: TRBV2; J: TRBJ2-7; D: TRBD1; size: -; CDR3: CASSPGTARYEQYF; DNA: TGTGCCAGCAGCCCCGGGACAGCCCGATACGAGCAGTACTTC
V: TRBV7-9; J: TRBJ1-1; D: -; size: -; CDR3: CSSSPLDTEAFF; DNA: TGTTCCAGCAGCCCCCTTGACACTGAAGCTTTCTTT
V: TRBV12-2; J: TRBJ2-5; D: -; size: -; CDR3: CASRPRGAGGRETQYF; DNA: TGTGCAAGTCGTCCCCGAGGAGCGGGGGGGCGCGAGACCCAGTACTTC
V: TRBV5-4; J: TRBJ1-1; D: TRBD1; size: -; CDR3: CASSLQGVNTEAFF; DNA: TGTGCCAGCAGCTTACAGGGGGTGAACACTGAAGCTTTCTTT
V: TRBV6-5; J: TRBJ1-1; D: TRBD1; size: few; CDR3: CASSYSQGGKTEAFF; DNA: TGTGCCAGCAGTTACTCCCAGGGGGGTAAAACTGAAGCTTTCTTT
V: TRBV29-1; J: TRBJ1-1; D: -; size: -; CDR3: CSVEGQMDTEAFF; DNA: TGCAGCGTTGAGGGGCAGATGGACACTGAAGCTTTCTTT
V: TRBV6-4; J: TRBJ2-7; D: TRBD1; size: -; CDR3: CASSDPHGQGSSYEQYF; DNA: TGTGCCAGCAGTGACCCCCACGGACAGGGAAGCTCCTACGAGCAGTACTTC
V: TRBV19; J: TRBJ1-6; D: -; size: -; CDR3: CASSARGPSSYNSPLHF; DNA: TGTGCCAGTAGTGCCCGAGGTCCTAGCTCCTATAATTCACCCCTCCACTTT
V: TRBV5-1; J: TRBJ2-4; D: -; size: -; CDR3: CASSPLRGAENIQYF; DNA: TGCGCCAGCAGCCCCTTAAGAGGAGCAGAAAACATTCAGTACTTC
V: TRBV2; J: TRBJ2-5; D: -; size: -; CDR3: CASSRGGQGNRETQYF; DNA: TGTGCCAGCAGTAGGGGGGGGCAGGGAAACAGGGAGACCCAGTACTTC
V: TRBV29-1; J: TRBJ1-4; D: TRBD1; size: -; CDR3: CSVADRALNEKLFF; DNA: TGCAGCGTGGCGGACAGGGCCCTTAATGAAAAACTGTTTTTT
V: TRBV7-2; J: TRBJ1-1; D: -; size: -; CDR3: CASSFSMNTEAFF; DNA: TGTGCCAGCAGCTTCTCTATGAACACTGAAGCTTTCTTT
V: TRBV6-6; J: TRBJ2-3; D: TRBD2; size: -; CDR3: CASIGGGDTQYF; DNA: TGTGCCAGCATCGGCGGGGGGGATACGCAGTATTTT
V: TRBV2; J: TRBJ1-5; D: TRBD1; size: -; CDR3: CASSELAGGYQPQHF; DNA: TGTGCCAGCAGTGAATTGGCAGGGGGATATCAGCCCCAGCATTTT
V: TRBV4-3; J: TRBJ2-3; D: TRBD1; size: -; CDR3: CASSLRTGGSDTQYF; DNA: TGCGCCAGCAGCTTACGGACAGGGGGCTCAGATACGCAGTATTTT
V: TRBV6-6; J: TRBJ2-5; D: -; size: -; CDR3: CASSYSPRSGETQYF; DNA: TGTGCCAGCAGTTACTCCCCCCGTTCGGGGGAGACCCAGTACTTC
V: TRBV29-1; J: TRBJ2-1; D: TRBD2; size: -; CDR3: CSALSSGGAGEQFF; DNA: TGCAGCGCCTTATCTAGCGGGGGTGCCGGTGAGCAGTTCTTC
V: TRBV7-9; J: TRBJ2-1; D: -; size: once; CDR3: CASSPIPGRYNEQFF; DNA: TGTGCCAGCAGCCCGATACCCGGTCGATACAATGAGCAGTTCTTC
V: TRBV30; J: TRBJ2-5; D: TRBD2; size: -; CDR3: CAWGKGASGGETQYF; DNA: TGTGCCTGGGGAAAGGGGGCTAGCGGGGGAGAGACCCAGTACTTC
V: TRBV5-1; J: TRBJ2-3; D: -; size: -; CDR3: CASSLAGYTDTQYF; DNA: TGCGCCAGCAGCTTGGCCGGGTACACAGATACGCAGTATTTT
V: TRBV5-4; J: TRBJ2-2; D: TRBD1; size: -; CDR3: CASSHGTGGNTGELFF; DNA: TGTGCCAGCAGCCACGGGACAGGGGGCAACACCGGGGAGCTGTTTTTT
V: TRBV5-1; J: TRBJ2-3; D: -; size: -; CDR3: CASSFGPDTQYF; DNA: TGCGCCAGCAGCTTTGGGCCAGATACGCAGTATTTT
V: TRBV6-6; J: TRBJ2-7; D: -; size: -; CDR3: CASSSDSGSSYEQYF; DNA: TGTGCCAGCAGTTCCGACAGTGGAAGCTCCTACGAGCAGTACTTC
V: TRBV9; J: TRBJ2-1; D: TRBD2; size: once; CDR3: CASSVTSANEQFF; DNA: TGTGCCAGCAGCGTGACTAGCGCCAATGAGCAGTTCTTC
V: TRBV15; J: TRBJ1-2; D: -; size: few; CDR3: CATSTSGAYGYTF; DNA: TGTGCCACCAGCACCTCAGGGGCCTATGGCTACACCTTC
V: TRBV4-3; J: TRBJ2-2; D: TRBD2; size: many; CDR3: CASSQLAANTGELFF; DNA: TGCGCCAGCAGCCAGCTAGCGGCCAACACCGGGGAGCTGTTTTTT
V: TRBV4-3; J: TRBJ1-2; D: TRBD1; size: few; CDR3: CASSPFSQGDDYGYTF; DNA: TGCGCCAGCAGCCCCTTTTCACAGGGGGATGACTATGGCTACACCTTC
V: TRBV6-5; J: TRBJ2-5; D: -; size: -; CDR3: CASSRSRGPGETQYF; DNA: TGTGCCAGCAGCCGATCCAGGGGCCCCGGGGAGACCCAGTACTTC
V: TRBV5-1; J: TRBJ2-7; D: -; size: -; CDR3: CASSLEQLSYEQYF; DNA: TGCGCCAGCAGCTTGGAACAGCTCTCCTACGAGCAGTACTTC
V: TRBV29-1; J: TRBJ2-7; D: TRBD1; size: once; CDR3: CSVGGLDRTYEQYF; DNA: TGCAGCGTTGGGGGGTTGGACAGGACGTACGAGCAGTACTTC
V: TRBV5-1; J: TRBJ2-2; D: -; size: -; CDR3: CASRSQGNTGELFF; DNA: TGCGCCAGCCGTTCACAGGGGAACACCGGGGAGCTGTTTTTT
V: TRBV2; J: TRBJ1-1; D: -; size: -; CDR3: CASRSTPGLHTEAFF; DNA: TGTGCCAGCAGGTCCACCCCGGGACTCCACACTGAAGCTTTCTTT
V: TRBV9; J: TRBJ2-3; D: TRBD1; size: -; CDR3: CASSTGTGSYTQYF; DNA: TGTGCCAGCAGCACTGGGACAGGTTCCTATACGCAGTATTTT
V: TRBV2; J: TRBJ2-5; D: -; size: once; CDR3: CASRHRVGETQYF; DNA: TGTGCCAGCAGGCACAGGGTGGGGGAGACCCAGTACTTC
V: TRBV18; J: TRBJ1-3; D: -; size: -; CDR3: CASSPPSGPHSGNTIYF; DNA: TGTGCCAGCTCACCACCATCTGGCCCACACTCTGGAAACACCATATATTTT
V: TRBV10-2; J: TRBJ1-1; D: -; size: -; CDR3: CASSESQGKAFF; DNA: TGCGCCAGCAGTGAGTCGCAGGGGAAAGCTTTCTTT
V: TRBV15; J: TRBJ1-5; D: TRBD1; size: -; CDR3: CATSSDRGLNQPQHF; DNA: TGTGCCACCAGCTCGGACAGGGGGCTCAATCAGCCCCAGCATTTT
V: TRBV7-2; J: TRBJ2-7; D: TRBD2; size: -; CDR3: CASSLVLASYEQYF; DNA: TGTGCCAGCAGCTTAGTACTAGCGTCGTACGAGCAGTACTTC
V: TRBV7-9; J: TRBJ1-4; D: TRBD1; size: -; CDR3: CASSGTGAGEKLFF; DNA: TGTGCCAGCAGTGGGACAGGGGCGGGTGAAAAACTGTTTTTT
V: TRBV2; J: TRBJ1-2; D: TRBD1; size: -; CDR3: CASSGGQVRANYGYTF; DNA: TGTGCCAGCAGTGGTGGACAGGTTAGAGCTAACTATGGCTACACCTTC
V: TRBV9; J: TRBJ2-2; D: -; size: -; CDR3: CASSVDYSGELFF; DNA: TGTGCCAGCAGCGTAGATTATAGCGGGGAGCTGTTTTTT
V: TRBV5-1; J: TRBJ1-1; D: -; size: -; CDR3: CASSLDGGTEAFF; DNA: TGCGCCAGCAGCTTGGACGGGGGCACTGAAGCTTTCTTT
V: TRBV25-1; J: TRBJ2-7; D: TRBD1; size: -; CDR3: CASSEFGGQGAYEQYF; DNA: TGTGCCAGCAGTGAATTTGGTGGACAGGGGGCCTACGAGCAGTACTTC
V: TRBV7-6; J: TRBJ2-5; D: TRBD2; size: -; CDR3: CASSRRIGLDGYQETQYF; DNA: TGTGCCAGCAGCCGGAGAATCGGACTAGACGGGTACCAAGAGACCCAGTACTTC
V: TRBV15; J: TRBJ2-2; D: -; size: -; CDR3: CATSFRVSNTGELFF; DNA: TGTGCCACCAGCTTCCGGGTTTCGAACACCGGGGAGCTGTTTTTT
V: TRBV9; J: TRBJ2-7; D: -; size: -; CDR3: CASSPGYSAYEQYF; DNA: TGTGCCAGCAGCCCAGGGTACAGTGCCTACGAGCAGTACTTC
V: TRBV7-9; J: TRBJ2-2; D: TRBD1; size: -; CDR3: CASSSGQANTGELFF; DNA: TGTGCCAGCAGCTCGGGACAGGCGAACACCGGGGAGCTGTTTTTT
V: TRBV19; J: TRBJ1-5; D: TRBD1; size: -; CDR3: CASSTRQGGNQPQHF; DNA: TGTGCCAGTAGTACCCGACAGGGCGGCAATCAGCCCCAGCATTTT
V: TRBV29-1; J: TRBJ1-5; D: TRBD1; size: -; CDR3: CSVAGQDRQPQHF; DNA: TGCAGCGTCGCCGGACAGGATCGTCAGCCCCAGCATTTT
V: TRBV4-2; J: TRBJ1-6; D: TRBD1; size: -; CDR3: CASSHGQGSSPLHF; DNA: TGTGCCAGCAGTCACGGACAGGGGAGCTCACCCCTCCACTTT
V: TRBV5-6; J: TRBJ1-2; D: TRBD1; size: -; CDR3: CASSLSDREGVYGYTF; DNA: TGTGCCAGCAGCTTGTCGGACAGGGAAGGGGTGTACGGCTACACCTTC
V: TRBV7-8; J: TRBJ1-2; D: -; size: -; CDR3: CASSAGRGLYGYTF; DNA: TGTGCCAGCAGCGCCGGGAGAGGGCTCTATGGCTACACCTTC
V: TRBV6-5; J: TRBJ2-5; D: -; size: once; CDR3: CASSYRTSKGQETQYF; DNA: TGTGCCAGCAGTTACCGGACTTCTAAAGGACAAGAGACCCAGTACTTC